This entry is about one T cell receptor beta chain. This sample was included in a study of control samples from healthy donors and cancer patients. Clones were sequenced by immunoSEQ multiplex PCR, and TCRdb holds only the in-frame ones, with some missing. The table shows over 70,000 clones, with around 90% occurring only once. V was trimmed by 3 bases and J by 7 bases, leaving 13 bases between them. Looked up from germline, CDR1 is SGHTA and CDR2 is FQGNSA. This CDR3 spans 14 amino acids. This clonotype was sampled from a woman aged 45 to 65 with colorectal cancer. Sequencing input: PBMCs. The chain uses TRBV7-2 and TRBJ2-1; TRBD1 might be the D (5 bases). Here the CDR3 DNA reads TGTGCCAGCAGCTTGTCCAGGGCTGGGAATGAGCAGTTCTTC. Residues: CASSLSRAGNEQFF.